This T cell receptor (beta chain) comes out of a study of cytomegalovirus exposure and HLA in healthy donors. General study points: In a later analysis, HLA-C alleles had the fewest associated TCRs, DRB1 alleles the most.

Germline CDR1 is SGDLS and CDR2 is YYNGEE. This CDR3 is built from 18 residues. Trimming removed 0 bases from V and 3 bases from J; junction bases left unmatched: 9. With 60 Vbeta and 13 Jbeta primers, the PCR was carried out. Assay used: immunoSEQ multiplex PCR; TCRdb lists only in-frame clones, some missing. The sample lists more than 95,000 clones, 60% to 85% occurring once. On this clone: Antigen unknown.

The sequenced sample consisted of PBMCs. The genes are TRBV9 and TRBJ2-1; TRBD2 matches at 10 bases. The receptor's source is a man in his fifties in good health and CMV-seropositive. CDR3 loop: CASSVAGLTSGDYNEQFF. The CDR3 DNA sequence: TGTGCCAGCAGCGTAGCTGGTTTAACTAGCGGGGACTACAATGAGCAGTTCTTC.